This entry lists 17 T cell receptor beta chains sequenced from one sample in a study of early T cells in non-severe SARS-CoV-2 infection (dated by TCRdb to about 2021). Library preparation was by 5' RACE. The run used a NextSeq 500. TCRdb cleaned the public reads at Q25 with fastp, built clones with MiXCR and kept in-frame beta chains. A single entry per CDR3 protein holds the most common genes and DNA from its merged rows. The sample table records tens of thousands of distinct CDR3 sequences; roughly a tenth of these occur just once. The ten largest clones represent less than 25% of the sample. Material: whole blood. The receptors here all came from an adult who was a healthcare worker with PCR-confirmed SARS-CoV-2 infection or an uninfected control (not recorded which).

The chain uses TRBV4-1 and TRBJ1-6; tentative D call: TRBD1 (6 bases). CDR3 length: 15 residues. Germline V gene lookup returns CDR1 MGHRA and CDR2 YSYEKL. V shed 4 bases and J shed 7 bases, with 14 bases lying between them. The CDR3 coding sequence is TGCGCCAGCAGCCGAACAGGGTATTACAATTCACCCCTCCACTTT. It yields the protein CASSRTGYYNSPLHF.

The rearrangement links TRBV7-9 to TRBJ2-7; no reliable D call. Trimming took 4 bases from V and 2 from J, leaving 12 bases between them. Germline V gives CDR1 SEHNR, CDR2 FQNEAQ (reference sequence). CDR3 length: 14 residues. This chain's CDR3 is CASSWSGRAYEQYF. As DNA, the CDR3 is TGTGCCAGCAGCTGGTCGGGTCGGGCCTACGAGCAGTACTTC.

The J gene is TRBJ2-3, the V gene TRBV2; 8 nucleotides line up with TRBD2. V lost 4 bases to trimming and J lost 4 bases; unmatched junction nucleotides: 7. This CDR3 is 15 amino acids long. Germline assignment: CDR1 SNHLY and CDR2 FYNNEI. The CDR3: CASSGTGLVADTQYF. For the CDR3, the DNA is TGTGCCAGCAGTGGGACGGGACTAGTAGCAGATACGCAGTATTTT.

The chain has TRBV5-1 and TRBJ1-3, with D possibly TRBD1 on 5 matching bases. In germline, CDR1 is SGHRS, CDR2 YFSETQ. With 0 bases removed from V and 2 bases from J, the gap between germline ends came to 9 bases. The CDR3 covers 15 residues. The CDR3 region has the DNA TGCGCCAGCAGCTTGGAGGCCAGGGCTGGAAACACCATATATTTT. Translated: CASSLEARAGNTIYF.

In its sample, this clonotype was seen many times. The V gene is TRBV4-1, the J gene TRBJ2-1, with 15 bases lining up with TRBD2. V lost 3 bases, J lost 6 bases, and 12 bases stayed unmatched. Germline V gives CDR1 MGHRA, CDR2 YSYEKL. This CDR3 is 19 amino acids long. The CDR3 here is CASSHTGLAGGPRGNEQFF. CDR3 nucleotide sequence: TGCGCCAGCAGCCACACGGGACTAGCGGGGGGTCCTAGGGGCAATGAGCAGTTCTTC.

There are many counts of this clonotype. CDR3 in amino acids: CASSATESGYTF. Written as DNA, the CDR3 is TGCGCCAGCAGCGCAACAGAAAGTGGCTACACCTTC. The chain combines TRBV5-1 with TRBJ1-2; D unresolved. V lost 4 bases to trimming and J lost 7 bases, with 11 bases between them. Germline values: CDR1 SGHRS, CDR2 YFSETQ. The CDR3 sequence is 12 residues long.

This clonotype has at least ten counts. This chain uses TRBV7-6 with TRBJ2-1; D possibly uses TRBD1 or TRBD2 (5 bases each). The CDR3 runs 12 residues. Deletions cut 5 bases from V and 13 bases from J, with 15 bases between. Germline assignment: CDR1 SGHVS and CDR2 FNYEAQ. CDR3 in DNA: TGTGCCAGCAGCCCTCATCGGGGCCCCCAGTTCTTC. It codes for CASSPHRGPQFF.

This clonotype was picked up many times. The chain is built from TRBV20-1 and TRBJ2-1, with 7 positions matching TRBD2. J gave up 8 bases and V 6 bases, and 16 bases lay outside the gene matches. Germline V lookup: CDR1 DFQATT, CDR2 SNEGSKA (reference sequence). This CDR3 comprises 15 residues. CDR3 amino acids: CSARTPQSGDHEQFF. In DNA form, the CDR3 reads TGCAGTGCCCGCACCCCTCAAAGCGGGGACCATGAGCAGTTCTTC.

The J gene is TRBJ2-3, the V gene TRBV3-1; maybe TRBD2 (6 bases). V shed 1 base and J shed 8 bases, with 16 bases lying between them. CDR1 and CDR2 (germline): LGHDT, YNNKEL (reference sequence). The CDR3 spans 15 residues. The CDR3 sequence: CASSQAGQRAGTQYF. For the CDR3, the DNA is TGTGCCAGCAGCCAAGCGGGGCAGCGGGCCGGTACGCAGTATTTT.

This clonotype has more than one count but fewer than ten. The chain joins TRBV18 to TRBJ2-7, with a weak D call TRBD1 (6 bases). V gave up 0 bases and J gave up 3 bases, with 6 bases separating them. Germline assignment: CDR1 KGHSH and CDR2 LQKENI. The CDR3 contains 13 residues. The CDR3 DNA follows: TGTGCCAGCTCACCACCGGACAGCTACGAGCAGTACTTC. This gives the protein CASSPPDSYEQYF.

The rearrangement uses TRBV11-2 and TRBJ2-7, with 7 nucleotides matching TRBD2. J was trimmed by 5 bases and V by 5 bases; bases with no gene match: 3. CDR1 and CDR2 from the germline V gene are SGHAT and FQNNGV. The CDR3 covers 12 residues. CDR3 protein: CASSPSGNEQYF. In DNA form, the CDR3 reads TGTGCCAGCAGCCCTAGCGGAAACGAGCAGTACTTC.

This clonotype came up a few times. The chain carries TRBV5-6 and TRBJ1-1; 7 bases are a match to TRBD1. The CDR3 is 18 residues long. Germline V lookup: CDR1 SGHDT, CDR2 YYEEEE. Trimming cost V 1 base and J 4 bases; bases outside gene matches: 16. CDR3 in amino acids: CASSLIVQGVGKTTEAFF. The CDR3 coding sequence is TGTGCCAGCAGCTTGATTGTTCAGGGGGTCGGAAAAACCACTGAAGCTTTCTTT.

The V gene is TRBV5-1, the J gene TRBJ1-4; no clear D. Trimming shortened V by 4 bases and J by 10 bases, and 14 bases separated the two germline ends. The CDR3 is 13 residues long. The V gene's germline CDR1 is SGHRS and CDR2 YFSETQ. CDR3 amino acids: CASSPPSGGKLFF. The CDR3 DNA is TGCGCCAGCAGCCCACCGTCCGGTGGAAAACTGTTTTTT.

The chain recombines TRBV9 with TRBJ1-1, with D tentatively TRBD1 (5 bases). The germline V gene encodes CDR1 SGDLS and CDR2 YYNGEE. Deletions cut 0 bases from V and 4 bases from J, with 7 bases between. This CDR3 comprises 13 residues. The CDR3 reads CASSVAGATEAFF. The CDR3 DNA reads as TGTGCCAGCAGCGTAGCTGGGGCCACTGAAGCTTTCTTT.

In this sample, this clonotype turned up many times. This sequence joins TRBV27 and TRBJ2-1; D may be TRBD2 (5 bases). V lost 0 bases and J 0 bases, leaving 6 bases between the germline ends. The CDR3 sequence is 15 residues long. Looked up from germline, CDR1 is MNHEY and CDR2 is SMNVEV (reference sequence). CDR3 sequence: CASSLSTSSYNEQFF. The CDR3 DNA is TGTGCCAGCAGTTTATCTACTAGCTCCTACAATGAGCAGTTCTTC.

At least ten counts were recorded for this clonotype. This chain connects TRBV15 to TRBJ2-1; 10 nucleotides align to TRBD2. The ends lost 1 base at V and 8 bases at J; junction bases unmatched: 5. Germline values: CDR1 LNHNV, CDR2 YYDKDF (reference sequence). The CDR3 loop spans 15 amino acids. CDR3 amino acids: CATSRGTSGHDEQFF. The CDR3 DNA follows: TGTGCCACCAGCAGAGGGACTAGCGGACATGATGAGCAGTTCTTC.

This clonotype was seen a few times. The CDR3 is CATSREGLAVTDTQYF. The CDR3 DNA is TGTGCCACCAGCAGAGAGGGGCTAGCAGTCACAGATACGCAGTATTTT. The chain recombines TRBV15 with TRBJ2-3; D tentatively fits TRBD1 or TRBD2 (5 bases each). V gave up 0 bases and J gave up 2 bases, with 12 bases separating them. CDR3 length: 16 amino acids. The germline V gene has CDR1 LNHNV and CDR2 YYDKDF (reference sequence).